The text below deals with one T cell receptor beta chain. From germline, CDR1 is SGHRS and CDR2 YFSETQ. V shed 3 bases and J 7 bases; nucleotides not matched to a gene: 1. The CDR3 loop spans 14 amino acids. The data belong to a study of shared clonotypes between healthy human individuals. Sequencing used immunoSEQ multiplex PCR; TCRdb keeps in-frame clones, though not all of them. Of some 2,100,000 clones in the sample, approximately 94% were seen once. The rearrangement links TRBV5-1 to TRBJ2-7, with 16 bases identical to TRBD2. The source of this sequence is a man between 18 and 35 years old in good health. Source material: naive CD4+ T cells sorted from blood. Sample subset: CD45RA+ positively selected. The CDR3: CASSSGLAGGEQYF. Here the CDR3 DNA reads TGCGCCAGCAGCTCGGGACTAGCGGGAGGGGAGCAGTACTTC. Full variable domain (missing parts from reference TRBV5-1 and TRBJ2-7): KAGVTQTPRYLIKTRGQQVTLSCSPISGHRSVSWYQQTPGQGLQFLFEYFSETQRNKGNFPGRFSGRQFSNSRSEMNVSTLELGDSALYLCASSSGLAGGEQYFGPGTRLTVT.